This T cell receptor (beta chain) was captured by sequencing in a study of blood T cell repertoires in COVID-19. Turning to the study itself: Acute-phase and convalescent COVID-19 samples originated in the United States, Italy and Spain. The cDNA or gDNA used as material had been derived from T cells, B-cell-depleted T cells, or PBMCs.

As processed by the authors: Nucleated cell number was recorded as an estimate derived from reference gene primer amplification. Sequencing was performed with immunoSEQ multiplex PCR; in TCRdb, only in-frame clones are kept and a portion is missing. From that table come the V and J calls and clone size; the DNA was used to work out D and trimming. The sample holds 260,000 or so clones, 87% seen once. The length of the CDR3 is 17 residues. Germline CDR1 MNHNY, CDR2 SVGAGI (reference sequence). V shed 5 bases and J 7 bases; nucleotides not matched to a gene: 14. This receptor was obtained from a woman aged 25-40 years with acute COVID-19. Sequenced sample: PBMCs or T cells enriched from blood (not recorded which). The rearrangement links TRBV6-6 to TRBJ1-6, with 7 nucleotides matching TRBD1. CDR3 amino acids: CASSHLTGEWGNSPLHF. For the CDR3, the DNA is TGTGCCAGCAGTCACCTAACAGGGGAGTGGGGCAATTCACCCCTCCACTTT.